This TCR beta chain was found in a study of blood T cells in healthy people across ages. The second PCR ran about 6 to 12 cycles with a sample-barcoded 5' primer and J-beta primers. TCRdb called the 5' RACE reads again in MiXCR, with one record for every CDR3 protein. The profile shows 2 million or so distinct CDR3 sequences, around 50% of them singletons. Trimming took 3 bases from V and 5 from J; bases not matched to a gene: 9. The CDR3 sequence is 15 residues long. Per the germline V gene, CDR1 is SEHNR and CDR2 is FQNEAQ (reference sequence). The sequenced sample was blood. The sequence came from a woman between 35 and 50 years old in good health. The J gene is TRBJ1-2, the V gene TRBV7-9; 7 nucleotides line up with TRBD1. CDR3 in DNA: TGTGCCAGCAGCTTTTTTGACAGGGCGAGTTATGGCTACACCTTC. Amino acid sequence: CASSFFDRASYGYTF.